This T cell receptor beta chain originates from a study of cytomegalovirus exposure and HLA in healthy donors. Notes on the study in general: In a later analysis, V- and J-gene trimming of beta chains associated with a DCLRE1C missense variant, replicated independently.

Regarding this clone: No antigen is known for it.

The PCR used 60 Vbeta and 13 Jbeta primers. Measured with immunoSEQ multiplex PCR; TCRdb has only the in-frame clones, and not every one. The sample has around 200,000 clones; less than 80% are singletons. While unrecorded immune exposures were likely, the donors were nominally healthy when sampled. The V gene lost 4 bases and the J gene lost 6 bases, with 9 bases spanning the gap. This CDR3 region has 13 residues. The germline CDR1 and CDR2 sequences are LNHDA and SQIVND (reference sequence). The receptor was derived from a man aged 35-49 years in good health and CMV-seronegative. Material for sequencing was PBMCs. The rearrangement links TRBV19 to TRBJ1-4, with D hard to call. The CDR3 DNA reads TGTGCCAGTAGTAGGGAGGCCGATGAAAAACTGTTTTTT. It codes for CASSREADEKLFF.